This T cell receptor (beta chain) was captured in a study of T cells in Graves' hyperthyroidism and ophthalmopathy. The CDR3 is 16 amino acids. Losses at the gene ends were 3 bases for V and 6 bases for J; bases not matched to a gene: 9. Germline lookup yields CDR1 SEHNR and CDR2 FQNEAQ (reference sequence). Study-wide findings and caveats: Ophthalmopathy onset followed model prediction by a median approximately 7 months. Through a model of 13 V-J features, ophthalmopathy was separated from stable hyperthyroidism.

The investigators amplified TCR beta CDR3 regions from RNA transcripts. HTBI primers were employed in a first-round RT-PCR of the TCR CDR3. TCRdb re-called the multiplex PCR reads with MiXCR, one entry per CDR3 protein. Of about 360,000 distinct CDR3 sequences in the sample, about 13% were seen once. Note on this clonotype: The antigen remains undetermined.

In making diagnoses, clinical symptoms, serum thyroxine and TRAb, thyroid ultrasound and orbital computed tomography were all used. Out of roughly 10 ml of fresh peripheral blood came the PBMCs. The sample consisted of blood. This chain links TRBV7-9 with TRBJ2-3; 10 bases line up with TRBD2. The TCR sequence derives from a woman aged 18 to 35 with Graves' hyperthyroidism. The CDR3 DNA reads TGTGCCAGCAGCTTGGCACTAGCGGGACCCTGGGATACGCAGTATTTT. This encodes CASSLALAGPWDTQYF.